The 5 T cell receptor beta chains below were found in one sample sequenced in a study of PD-1 blockade in classical Hodgkin lymphoma. Only in-frame clones appear in the TCRdb table, and some are missing; sequencing was by immunoSEQ multiplex PCR. The data contain roughly 13,000 clones, around 83% of them singletons. All the patients suffered relapse after autologous stem cell transplantation, and brentuximab vedotin exposure differed. The starting material was peripheral blood mononuclear cells (PBMCs), obtained at baseline. These receptors all stem from a human donor with classical Hodgkin lymphoma.

The CDR3 DNA reads as TGTGCCAGCAGCTTGTATGCGGGAGGACCAGATACGCAGTATTTT. It translates to CASSLYAGGPDTQYF. The J gene is TRBJ2-3, the V gene TRBV5-4; 8 nucleotides align to TRBD2. This CDR3 spans 15 amino acids. CDR1 and CDR2 (germline): SGHNT, YYREEE (reference sequence). V lost 1 base to trimming and J lost 4 bases; unmatched junction nucleotides: 5.

The rearrangement uses TRBV7-2 and TRBJ2-1; 7 bases are shared with TRBD2. This CDR3 spans 15 amino acids. The germline V gene encodes CDR1 SGHTA and CDR2 FQGNSA. Unmatched junction bases numbered 9, after V lost 3 bases and J lost 7 bases. Here the CDR3 DNA reads TGTGCCAGCAGCTTGCCTAGCGGCCGTGGGAATGAGCAGTTCTTC. This encodes CASSLPSGRGNEQFF.

The V call is TRBV10-3, the J call TRBJ1-1; D not resolved. V was clipped by 3 bases and J by 6 bases, with 5 bases between them. The length of the CDR3 is 11 residues. Germline CDR1 reads ENHRY; CDR2 reads SYGVKD. CDR3 sequence: CAISDVAEAFF. For the CDR3, the DNA is TGTGCCATCAGTGACGTGGCTGAAGCTTTCTTT.

The chain employs TRBV10-3 and TRBJ1-5; TRBD1 agrees at 9 bases. This CDR3 is built from 15 residues. V lost 10 bases to trimming and J lost 2 bases; unmatched junction nucleotides: 9. Germline V CDR1 and CDR2: ENHRY, SYGVKD. The CDR3 reads CATAGTGIGNQPQHF. The CDR3 DNA follows: TGTGCCACCGCCGGGACAGGGATCGGCAATCAGCCCCAGCATTTT.

The V call is TRBV4-3, the J call TRBJ1-5; TRBD1 aligns across 8 bases. The trim removed 4 bases at V and 2 bases at J, leaving 7 bases unmatched. The CDR3 is 16 amino acids. CDR1 is LGHNA, CDR2 YSLEER, per germline. The CDR3 protein is CASSPPTGEGNQPQHF. The CDR3 DNA is TGCGCCAGCAGCCCGCCGACAGGGGAGGGCAATCAGCCCCAGCATTTT.